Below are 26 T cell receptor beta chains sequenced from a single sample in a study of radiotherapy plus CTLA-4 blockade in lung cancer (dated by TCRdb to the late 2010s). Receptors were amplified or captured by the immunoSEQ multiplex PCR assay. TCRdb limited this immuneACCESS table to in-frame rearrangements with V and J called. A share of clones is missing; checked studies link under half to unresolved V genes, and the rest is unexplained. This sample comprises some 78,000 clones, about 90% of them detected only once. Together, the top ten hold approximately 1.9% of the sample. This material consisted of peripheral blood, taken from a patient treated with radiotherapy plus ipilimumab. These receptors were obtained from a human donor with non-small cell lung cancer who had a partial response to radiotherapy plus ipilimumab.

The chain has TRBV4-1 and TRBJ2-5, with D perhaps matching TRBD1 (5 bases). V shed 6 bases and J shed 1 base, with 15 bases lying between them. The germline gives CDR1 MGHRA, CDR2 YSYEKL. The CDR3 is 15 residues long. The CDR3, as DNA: TGCGCCAGCAGAGGCAGGGTGATTGGCCAAGAGACCCAGTACTTC. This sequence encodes CASRGRVIGQETQYF.

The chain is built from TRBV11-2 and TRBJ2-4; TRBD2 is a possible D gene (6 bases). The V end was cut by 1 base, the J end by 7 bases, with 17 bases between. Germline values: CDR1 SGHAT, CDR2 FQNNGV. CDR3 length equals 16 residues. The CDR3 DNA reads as TGTGCCAGCAGCTTAGTTCCCGGGAGTAGGTGGAACATTCAGTACTTC. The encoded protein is CASSLVPGSRWNIQYF.

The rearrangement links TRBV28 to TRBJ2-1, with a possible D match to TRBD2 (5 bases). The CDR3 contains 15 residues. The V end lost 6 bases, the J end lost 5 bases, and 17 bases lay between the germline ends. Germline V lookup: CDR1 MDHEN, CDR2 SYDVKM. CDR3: CASSPPPLGNNEQFF. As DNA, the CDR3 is TGTGCCAGCAGCCCACCCCCACTAGGGAACAATGAGCAGTTCTTC.

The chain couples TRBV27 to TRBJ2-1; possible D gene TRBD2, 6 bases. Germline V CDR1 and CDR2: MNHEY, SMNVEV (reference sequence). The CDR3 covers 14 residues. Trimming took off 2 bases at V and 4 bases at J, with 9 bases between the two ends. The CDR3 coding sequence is TGTGCCAGCAGTTTACGCGGGGCTTACAATGAGCAGTTCTTC. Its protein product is CASSLRGAYNEQFF.

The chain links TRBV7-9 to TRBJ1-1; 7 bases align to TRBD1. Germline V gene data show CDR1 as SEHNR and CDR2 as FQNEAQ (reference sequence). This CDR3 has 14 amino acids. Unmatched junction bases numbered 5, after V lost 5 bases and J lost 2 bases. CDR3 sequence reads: CASSAGTANTEAFF. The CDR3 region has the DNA TGTGCCAGCAGCGCCGGGACAGCCAACACTGAAGCTTTCTTT.

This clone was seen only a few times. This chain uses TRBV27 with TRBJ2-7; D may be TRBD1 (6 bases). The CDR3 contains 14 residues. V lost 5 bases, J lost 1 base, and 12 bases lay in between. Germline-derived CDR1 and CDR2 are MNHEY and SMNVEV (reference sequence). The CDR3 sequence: CASSGRGSSYEQYF. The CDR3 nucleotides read TGTGCCAGCAGTGGCAGGGGTTCGTCCTACGAGCAGTACTTC.

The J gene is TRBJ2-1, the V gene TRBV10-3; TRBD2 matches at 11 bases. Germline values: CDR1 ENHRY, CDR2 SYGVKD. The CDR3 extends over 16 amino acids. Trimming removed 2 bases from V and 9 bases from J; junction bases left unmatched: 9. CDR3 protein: CAISEKASGRNGEQFF. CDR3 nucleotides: TGTGCCATCAGTGAGAAAGCTAGCGGGAGGAACGGTGAGCAGTTCTTC.

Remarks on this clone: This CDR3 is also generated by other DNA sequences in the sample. The chain's CDR3 is CASSYSRQGVNSPLHF. The CDR3 DNA follows: TGTGCCAGCAGTTACAGTCGACAGGGGGTTAATTCACCCCTCCACTTT. V gene TRBV6-5 combines with J gene TRBJ1-6, with 9 bases that match TRBD1. The CDR3 runs 16 residues. V gave up 2 bases and J gave up 6 bases; unmatched junction bases: 5. Germline CDR1 is MNHEY and CDR2 is SVGAGI.

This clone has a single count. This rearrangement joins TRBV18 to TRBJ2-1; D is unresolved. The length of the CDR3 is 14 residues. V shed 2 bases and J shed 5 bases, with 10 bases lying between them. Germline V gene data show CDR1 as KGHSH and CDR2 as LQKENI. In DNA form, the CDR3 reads TGTGCCAGCTCACCAATGGTCAGTGACAATGAGCAGTTCTTC. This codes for CASSPMVSDNEQFF.

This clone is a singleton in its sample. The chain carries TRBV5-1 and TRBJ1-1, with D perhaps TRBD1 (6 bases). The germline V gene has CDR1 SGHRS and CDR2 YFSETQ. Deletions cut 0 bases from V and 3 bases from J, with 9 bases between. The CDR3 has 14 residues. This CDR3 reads CASSLAQGYTEAFF. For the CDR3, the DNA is TGCGCCAGCAGCTTGGCCCAGGGGTACACTGAAGCTTTCTTT.

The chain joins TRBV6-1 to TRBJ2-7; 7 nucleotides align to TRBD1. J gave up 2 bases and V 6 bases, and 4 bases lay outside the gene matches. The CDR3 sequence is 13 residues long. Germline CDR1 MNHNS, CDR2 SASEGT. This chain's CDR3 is CASSVGTAYEQYF. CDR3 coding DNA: TGTGCCAGCAGCGTCGGGACAGCCTACGAGCAGTACTTC.

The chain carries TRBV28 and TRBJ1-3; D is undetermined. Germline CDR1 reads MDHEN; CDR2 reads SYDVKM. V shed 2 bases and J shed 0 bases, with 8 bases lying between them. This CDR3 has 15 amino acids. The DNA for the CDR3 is TGTGCCAGCAGTTTAATGTCGGGCTCTGGAAACACCATATATTTT. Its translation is CASSLMSGSGNTIYF.

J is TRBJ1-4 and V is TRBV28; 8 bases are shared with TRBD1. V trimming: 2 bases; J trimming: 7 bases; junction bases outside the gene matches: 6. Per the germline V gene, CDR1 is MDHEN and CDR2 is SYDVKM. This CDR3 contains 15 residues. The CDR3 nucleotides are TGTGCCAGCAGTTTACCAGGACAGGGTCGTGAAAAACTGTTTTTT. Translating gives CASSLPGQGREKLFF.

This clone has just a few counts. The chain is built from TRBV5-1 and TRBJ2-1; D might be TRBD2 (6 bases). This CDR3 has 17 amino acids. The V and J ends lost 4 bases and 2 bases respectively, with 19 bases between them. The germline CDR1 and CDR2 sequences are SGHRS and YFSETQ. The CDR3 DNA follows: TGCGCCAGCAGCCCGCCGGGGGTTCACTCTACCTACAATGAGCAGTTCTTC. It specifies CASSPPGVHSTYNEQFF. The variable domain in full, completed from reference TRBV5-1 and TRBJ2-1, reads KAGVTQTPRYLIKTRGQQVTLSCSPISGHRSVSWYQQTPGQGLQFLFEYFSETQRNKGNFPGRFSGRQFSNSRSEMNVSTLELGDSALYLCASSPPGVHSTYNEQFFGPGTRLTVL.

The CDR3, as DNA: TGTGCCACCAGCACTTATACCGGGACAGCGCTACTGAACACTGAAGCTTTCTTT. Translating gives CATSTYTGTALLNTEAFF. V is TRBV15 and J is TRBJ1-1; the match to TRBD1 covers 7 bases. Germline V gene sequence: CDR1 LNHNV, CDR2 YYDKDF (reference sequence). Losses at the gene ends were 4 bases for V and 0 bases for J; bases not matched to a gene: 14. The CDR3 covers 18 residues.

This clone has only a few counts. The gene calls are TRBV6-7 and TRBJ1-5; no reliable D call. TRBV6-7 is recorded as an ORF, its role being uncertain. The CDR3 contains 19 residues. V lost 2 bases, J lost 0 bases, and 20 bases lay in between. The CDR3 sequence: CASSYKERITLCSNQPQHF. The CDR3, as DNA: TGTGCCAGCAGTTACAAGGAGCGGATCACACTGTGTAGCAATCAGCCCCAGCATTTT.

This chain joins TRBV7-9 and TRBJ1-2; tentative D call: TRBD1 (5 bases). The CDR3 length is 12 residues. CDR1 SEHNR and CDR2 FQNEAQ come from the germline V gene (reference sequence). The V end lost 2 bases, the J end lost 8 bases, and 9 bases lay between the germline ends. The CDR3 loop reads CASSLPGFGYTF. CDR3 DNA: TGTGCCAGCAGCTTACCAGGGTTCGGCTACACCTTC. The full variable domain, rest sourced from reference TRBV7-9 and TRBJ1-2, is DTGVSQNPRHKITKRGQNVTFRCDPISEHNRLYWYRQTLGQGPEFLTYFQNEAQLEKSRLLSDRFSAERPKGSFSTLEIQRTEQGDSAMYLCASSLPGFGYTFGSGTRLTVV.

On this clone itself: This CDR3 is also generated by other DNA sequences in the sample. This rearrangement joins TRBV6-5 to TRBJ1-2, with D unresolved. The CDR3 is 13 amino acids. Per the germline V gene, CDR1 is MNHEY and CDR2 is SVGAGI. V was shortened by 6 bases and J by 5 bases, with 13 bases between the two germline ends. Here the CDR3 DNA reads TGTGCCAGCAGAGAAAGCGGGAATTATGGCTACACCTTC. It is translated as CASRESGNYGYTF.

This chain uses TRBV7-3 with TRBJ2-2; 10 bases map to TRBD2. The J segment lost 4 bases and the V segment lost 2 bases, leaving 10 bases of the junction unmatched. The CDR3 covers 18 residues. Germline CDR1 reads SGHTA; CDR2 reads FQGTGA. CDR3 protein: CASSLGASGSLGTGELFF. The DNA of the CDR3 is TGTGCCAGCAGCTTAGGGGCTAGCGGGAGTCTGGGCACCGGGGAGCTGTTTTTT.

The chain's CDR3 is CASSQDYTSGRALNTGELFF. The CDR3 DNA reads TGCGCCAGCAGCCAGGATTATACTAGCGGGAGGGCCTTGAACACCGGGGAGCTGTTTTTT. The chain couples TRBV4-1 to TRBJ2-2; the match to TRBD2 covers 13 bases. The CDR3 contains 20 residues. V shed 3 bases and J 1 base; nucleotides not matched to a gene: 11. Germline loops: CDR1 MGHRA, CDR2 YSYEKL.

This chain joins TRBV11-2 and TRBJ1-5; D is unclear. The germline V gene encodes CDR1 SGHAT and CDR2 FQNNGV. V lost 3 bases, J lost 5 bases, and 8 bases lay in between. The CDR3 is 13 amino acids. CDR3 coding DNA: TGTGCCAGCAGCTTCGAGAGGGATCAGCCCCAGCATTTT. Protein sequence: CASSFERDQPQHF.

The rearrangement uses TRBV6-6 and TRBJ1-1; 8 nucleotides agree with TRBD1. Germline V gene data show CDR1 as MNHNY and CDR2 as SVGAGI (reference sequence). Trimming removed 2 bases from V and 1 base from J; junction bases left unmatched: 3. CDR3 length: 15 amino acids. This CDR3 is CASSYLDRGNTEAFF. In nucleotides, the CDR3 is TGTGCCAGCAGTTACCTAGACAGGGGGAACACTGAAGCTTTCTTT.

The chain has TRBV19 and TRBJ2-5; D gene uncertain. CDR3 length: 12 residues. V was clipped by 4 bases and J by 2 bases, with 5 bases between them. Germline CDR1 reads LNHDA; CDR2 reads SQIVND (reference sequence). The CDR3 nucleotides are TGTGCCAGTAGTACCAGACAAGAGACCCAGTACTTC. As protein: CASSTRQETQYF.

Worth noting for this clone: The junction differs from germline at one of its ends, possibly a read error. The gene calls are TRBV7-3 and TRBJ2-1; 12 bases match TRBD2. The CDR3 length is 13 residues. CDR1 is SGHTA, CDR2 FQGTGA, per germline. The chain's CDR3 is CASSLLAGGRFIF. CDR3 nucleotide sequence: TGTGCCAGCAGCTTACTAGCGGGAGGGCGTTTTATCTTC.

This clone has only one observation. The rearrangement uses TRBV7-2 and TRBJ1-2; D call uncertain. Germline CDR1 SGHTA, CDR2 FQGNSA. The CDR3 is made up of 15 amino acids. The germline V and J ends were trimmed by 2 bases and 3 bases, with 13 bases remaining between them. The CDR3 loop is CASSLMGAGYYGYTF. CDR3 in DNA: TGTGCCAGCAGCTTAATGGGCGCAGGTTACTATGGCTACACCTTC.

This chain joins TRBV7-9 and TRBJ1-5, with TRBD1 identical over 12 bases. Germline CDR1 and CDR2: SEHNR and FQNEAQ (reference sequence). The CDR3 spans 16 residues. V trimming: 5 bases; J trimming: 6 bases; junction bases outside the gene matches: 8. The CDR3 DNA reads TGTGCCAGCAGCACCGGGACAGGGGGCCCCGGTCAGCCCCAGCATTTT. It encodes CASSTGTGGPGQPQHF.